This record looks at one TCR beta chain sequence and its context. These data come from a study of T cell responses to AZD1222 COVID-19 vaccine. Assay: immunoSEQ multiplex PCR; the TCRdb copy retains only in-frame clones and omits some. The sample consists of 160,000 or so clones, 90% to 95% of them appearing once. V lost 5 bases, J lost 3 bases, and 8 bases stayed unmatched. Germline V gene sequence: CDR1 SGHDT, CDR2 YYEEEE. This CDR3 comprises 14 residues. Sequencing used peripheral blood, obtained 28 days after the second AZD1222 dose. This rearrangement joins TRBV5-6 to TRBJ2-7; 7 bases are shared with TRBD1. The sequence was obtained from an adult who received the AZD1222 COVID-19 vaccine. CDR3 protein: CASRKMDRYYEQYF. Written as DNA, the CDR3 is TGTGCCAGCAGAAAGATGGACAGGTACTACGAGCAGTACTTC.